The rows below give T cell receptor beta chains drawn from one sample of a study of shared clonotypes between healthy human individuals. The repertoire was sequenced with immunoSEQ multiplex PCR; TCRdb's copy has only in-frame clones and lacks some. The table records some 1,600,000 clones, approximately 98% of them present only once. Source material: naive CD4+ T cells sorted from blood. All receptors come from a man aged 25-40 years in good health. Both conserved end residues are part of each CDR3. D genes are given only for firm matches. Expanded clones are given a class, and other clones once, few, many or no size at all.

v_gene,d_gene,abundance,j_gene,CDR3nt,CDR3aa
TRBV5-1,.,.,TRBJ2-1,TGCGCCAGCAGCTTGGGGGCAGGGAATGAGCAGTTCTTC,CASSLGAGNEQFF
TRBV6-1,.,.,TRBJ2-6,TGTGCCAGCAAGTCAGGGACCGGGGCCAACGTCCTGACTTTC,CASKSGTGANVLTF
TRBV18,TRBD2,.,TRBJ2-1,TGTGCCAGCTCACCACCTAGCGGGAGGCGGAGTGAGCAGTTCTTC,CASSPPSGRRSEQFF
TRBV4-1,.,.,TRBJ2-7,TGCGCCAGCAGCCATGGAACACAGGGCTACGAGCAGTACTTC,CASSHGTQGYEQYF
TRBV30,.,.,TRBJ2-2,TGTGCCTATGGATATTTTCCGGGACATGACACCGGGGAGCTGTTTTTT,CAYGYFPGHDTGELFF
TRBV6-9,.,.,TRBJ2-5,TGTGCCAGCAGTTATTGGGGACGGCGCAAAGAGACCCAGTACTTC,CASSYWGRRKETQYF
TRBV11-3,.,.,TRBJ2-2,TGTGCCAGCAGCTTAGATATCGCAGTTGGCACCGGGGAGCTGTTTTTT,CASSLDIAVGTGELFF
TRBV11-2,TRBD2,.,TRBJ2-7,TGTGCCAGCAGCTCTAGCGGGAGTCCCTACGAGCAGTACTTC,CASSSSGSPYEQYF
TRBV7-2,.,once,TRBJ1-2,TGTGCCAGCAGCTCCTCGGCGGACGAGCGTGGCTACACCTTC,CASSSSADERGYTF
TRBV7-7,.,.,TRBJ2-1,TGTGCCAGCAGCCCTTACCCTCAGGGCAATGAGCAGTTCTTC,CASSPYPQGNEQFF
TRBV28,TRBD2,.,TRBJ2-1,TGTGCCAGCAGTTCGGGACTAGCGGGATGGAATGAGCAGTTCTTC,CASSSGLAGWNEQFF
TRBV4-1,TRBD2,.,TRBJ2-1,TGCGCCAGCAGCCAACCAGGGGCTAGCGGGAGACAGTATGGTGAGCAGTTCTTC,CASSQPGASGRQYGEQFF
TRBV27,.,.,TRBJ2-7,TGTGCCAGCAGTTGGCGGACTCTCTCCGAGCAGTACTTC,CASSWRTLSEQYF
TRBV18,TRBD1,.,TRBJ2-7,TGTGCCAGCTCACCAGGACAGGGGGTAGGGGAGCAGTACTTC,CASSPGQGVGEQYF
TRBV27,TRBD1,.,TRBJ1-1,TGTGCCAGCAGTTTATTGGGCAGGGGGGTCACTGAAGCTTTCTTT,CASSLLGRGVTEAFF
TRBV4-3,.,.,TRBJ2-1,TGCGCCAGCAGCCAATTGCTGGAGACTAAGCAGTTCTTC,CASSQLLETKQFF
TRBV5-1,.,.,TRBJ1-1,TGCGCCAGCAGCTTATTACAACTGAACACTGAAGCTTTCTTT,CASSLLQLNTEAFF
TRBV5-4,.,.,TRBJ1-3,TGTGCCAGCAGCTTGGAGGGGGGGCGTTCTGGAAACACCATATATTTT,CASSLEGGRSGNTIYF
TRBV18,TRBD2,.,TRBJ2-5,TGTGCCAGCTCACCCGAACTAGCGGCCCAAGAGACCCAGTACTTC,CASSPELAAQETQYF
TRBV5-1,.,.,TRBJ2-3,TGCGCCAGCAGCAACCCCTCGGGGTTCACAGATACGCAGTATTTT,CASSNPSGFTDTQYF
TRBV7-8,.,once,TRBJ2-7,TGTGCCAGCAGCCCAGGCCGGGAGCAGTACTTC,CASSPGREQYF
TRBV6-6,.,.,TRBJ2-1,TGTGCCAGCAGTTACCCAAGTATTGGGGGGCACAATGAGCAGTTCTTC,CASSYPSIGGHNEQFF
TRBV5-4,.,.,TRBJ2-7,TGTGCCAGCAGCCCTAAGCCCGGTCTTCGCGAGCAGTACTTC,CASSPKPGLREQYF
TRBV5-1,.,.,TRBJ1-3,TGCGCCAGCAGCTTGGTGGGACCTACCTCTGGAAACACCATATATTTT,CASSLVGPTSGNTIYF
TRBV27,TRBD1,.,TRBJ2-7,TGTGCCAGCTGGGACAGGGTTTCCCACGAGCAGTACTTC,CASWDRVSHEQYF
TRBV27,.,.,TRBJ2-1,TGTGCCAGCAGTTTATGGGGGAAGTTGGATGAGCAGTTCTTC,CASSLWGKLDEQFF
TRBV28,TRBD1,.,TRBJ2-5,TGTGCCAGCAGGTGGTCCGGGACAGGGAAAGAGGAGACCCAGTACTTC,CASRWSGTGKEETQYF
TRBV5-1,TRBD1,.,TRBJ1-1,TGCGCCAGCAGGACAGGGGCTGAAGCTTTCTTT,CASRTGAEAFF
TRBV7-2,.,.,TRBJ1-1,TGTGCCAGCAGCTTAGGCCGGCAGGGCGGGACTGAAGCTTTCTTT,CASSLGRQGGTEAFF
TRBV2,.,.,TRBJ2-7,TGTGCCAGCAGTGAACGGGGATCGAGCTCCTACGAGCAGTACTTC,CASSERGSSSYEQYF
TRBV5-1,TRBD2,once,TRBJ2-7,TGCGCCAGCAGCGCATTTAGCGGGAGGGCCTACGAGCAGTACTTC,CASSAFSGRAYEQYF